This paragraph covers one T cell receptor beta chain sequence. Its target antigen remains unknown. Qualities for individual bases were not recorded, and no much larger clone is one base off. Collaborating institutions collected whole blood in K2EDTA tubes following their own protocols. Collaborator samples were shipped for TCRbeta analysis as frozen whole blood, isolated PBMCs, or DNA extracted from either sample type. The entry originates in a study of blood T cell repertoires in COVID-19 (dated by TCRdb to 2019 to 2021). Regarding the research as a whole: Collaborator samples came from the United States, Italy and Spain and covered acute and convalescent phases of COVID-19. The repertoires were released in a freely available public database intended as a resource for research on the immune response to SARS-CoV-2. Samples were obtained from the ongoing ImmuneRACE study (first 160 participants) and from roughly 1,300 subjects provided by 6 global collaborators. Where available, HLA class I and class II types were obtained from metadata supplied by the sample provider rather than from assay-based typing. The prospective study material was composed of cDNA or gDNA derived from T cells, B-cell-depleted T cells, or PBMCs. Nearly every sample came with metadata listing a de-identified subject ID, COVID-19 status, age in years and sex. Subjects who had been exposed to COVID-19, were actively infected with it, or had recovered from it provided the deeply sampled blood TCRbeta repertoires that made up the dataset.

Overall results and qualifications from the work: How much clinical and demographic metadata was included differed by source and by participant, and the metadata was provided uncurated.

TCRbeta CDR3 regions were amplified from genomic DNA using the immunoSEQ Assay, a bias-controlled multiplex PCR. Regarding the original processing steps: The number of nucleated cells in each sample was estimated from the amplification of reference gene primers within the assay. Sequence reads were collapsed and filtered to measure the absolute abundance of every unique TCRbeta CDR3 rearrangement. For each sample, productive Simpson clonality was calculated as the square root of Simpson's diversity index across productive rearrangements. This is the immuneACCESS table as TCRdb keeps it, with only in-frame sequences that have V and J called. A part of the clones is gone; compared with another copy, unresolved V genes explain less than half, and the rest is unexplained. For V, J and clone size, that table is used; D and trimming come from the DNA. In this sample the table shows 20,000 to 30,000 clones, about 77% of which occur a single time. The ten largest clones capture approximately 15% of the sample.

Material for sequencing was peripheral blood. This TCR came from a man older than 75 with active or convalescent COVID-19.

This receptor carries the CDR3 CASSQGATNEKLFF. The nucleotide sequence reads TGTGCCAGCAGCCAAGGAGCAACTAATGAAAAACTGTTTTTT. The chain is encoded by TRBV4-2 joined to TRBJ1-4; the D gene cannot be resolved reliably. CDR1 LGHNA and CDR2 YNFKEQ were looked up in the germline V gene. The CDR3 contains 14 residues, cysteine and phenylalanine counted. Of all the DNA, just the CDR3 is kept, 42 bases in frame from base 1. At the junction V is shortened by 1 base and J by 0 bases, with 3 bases in between.